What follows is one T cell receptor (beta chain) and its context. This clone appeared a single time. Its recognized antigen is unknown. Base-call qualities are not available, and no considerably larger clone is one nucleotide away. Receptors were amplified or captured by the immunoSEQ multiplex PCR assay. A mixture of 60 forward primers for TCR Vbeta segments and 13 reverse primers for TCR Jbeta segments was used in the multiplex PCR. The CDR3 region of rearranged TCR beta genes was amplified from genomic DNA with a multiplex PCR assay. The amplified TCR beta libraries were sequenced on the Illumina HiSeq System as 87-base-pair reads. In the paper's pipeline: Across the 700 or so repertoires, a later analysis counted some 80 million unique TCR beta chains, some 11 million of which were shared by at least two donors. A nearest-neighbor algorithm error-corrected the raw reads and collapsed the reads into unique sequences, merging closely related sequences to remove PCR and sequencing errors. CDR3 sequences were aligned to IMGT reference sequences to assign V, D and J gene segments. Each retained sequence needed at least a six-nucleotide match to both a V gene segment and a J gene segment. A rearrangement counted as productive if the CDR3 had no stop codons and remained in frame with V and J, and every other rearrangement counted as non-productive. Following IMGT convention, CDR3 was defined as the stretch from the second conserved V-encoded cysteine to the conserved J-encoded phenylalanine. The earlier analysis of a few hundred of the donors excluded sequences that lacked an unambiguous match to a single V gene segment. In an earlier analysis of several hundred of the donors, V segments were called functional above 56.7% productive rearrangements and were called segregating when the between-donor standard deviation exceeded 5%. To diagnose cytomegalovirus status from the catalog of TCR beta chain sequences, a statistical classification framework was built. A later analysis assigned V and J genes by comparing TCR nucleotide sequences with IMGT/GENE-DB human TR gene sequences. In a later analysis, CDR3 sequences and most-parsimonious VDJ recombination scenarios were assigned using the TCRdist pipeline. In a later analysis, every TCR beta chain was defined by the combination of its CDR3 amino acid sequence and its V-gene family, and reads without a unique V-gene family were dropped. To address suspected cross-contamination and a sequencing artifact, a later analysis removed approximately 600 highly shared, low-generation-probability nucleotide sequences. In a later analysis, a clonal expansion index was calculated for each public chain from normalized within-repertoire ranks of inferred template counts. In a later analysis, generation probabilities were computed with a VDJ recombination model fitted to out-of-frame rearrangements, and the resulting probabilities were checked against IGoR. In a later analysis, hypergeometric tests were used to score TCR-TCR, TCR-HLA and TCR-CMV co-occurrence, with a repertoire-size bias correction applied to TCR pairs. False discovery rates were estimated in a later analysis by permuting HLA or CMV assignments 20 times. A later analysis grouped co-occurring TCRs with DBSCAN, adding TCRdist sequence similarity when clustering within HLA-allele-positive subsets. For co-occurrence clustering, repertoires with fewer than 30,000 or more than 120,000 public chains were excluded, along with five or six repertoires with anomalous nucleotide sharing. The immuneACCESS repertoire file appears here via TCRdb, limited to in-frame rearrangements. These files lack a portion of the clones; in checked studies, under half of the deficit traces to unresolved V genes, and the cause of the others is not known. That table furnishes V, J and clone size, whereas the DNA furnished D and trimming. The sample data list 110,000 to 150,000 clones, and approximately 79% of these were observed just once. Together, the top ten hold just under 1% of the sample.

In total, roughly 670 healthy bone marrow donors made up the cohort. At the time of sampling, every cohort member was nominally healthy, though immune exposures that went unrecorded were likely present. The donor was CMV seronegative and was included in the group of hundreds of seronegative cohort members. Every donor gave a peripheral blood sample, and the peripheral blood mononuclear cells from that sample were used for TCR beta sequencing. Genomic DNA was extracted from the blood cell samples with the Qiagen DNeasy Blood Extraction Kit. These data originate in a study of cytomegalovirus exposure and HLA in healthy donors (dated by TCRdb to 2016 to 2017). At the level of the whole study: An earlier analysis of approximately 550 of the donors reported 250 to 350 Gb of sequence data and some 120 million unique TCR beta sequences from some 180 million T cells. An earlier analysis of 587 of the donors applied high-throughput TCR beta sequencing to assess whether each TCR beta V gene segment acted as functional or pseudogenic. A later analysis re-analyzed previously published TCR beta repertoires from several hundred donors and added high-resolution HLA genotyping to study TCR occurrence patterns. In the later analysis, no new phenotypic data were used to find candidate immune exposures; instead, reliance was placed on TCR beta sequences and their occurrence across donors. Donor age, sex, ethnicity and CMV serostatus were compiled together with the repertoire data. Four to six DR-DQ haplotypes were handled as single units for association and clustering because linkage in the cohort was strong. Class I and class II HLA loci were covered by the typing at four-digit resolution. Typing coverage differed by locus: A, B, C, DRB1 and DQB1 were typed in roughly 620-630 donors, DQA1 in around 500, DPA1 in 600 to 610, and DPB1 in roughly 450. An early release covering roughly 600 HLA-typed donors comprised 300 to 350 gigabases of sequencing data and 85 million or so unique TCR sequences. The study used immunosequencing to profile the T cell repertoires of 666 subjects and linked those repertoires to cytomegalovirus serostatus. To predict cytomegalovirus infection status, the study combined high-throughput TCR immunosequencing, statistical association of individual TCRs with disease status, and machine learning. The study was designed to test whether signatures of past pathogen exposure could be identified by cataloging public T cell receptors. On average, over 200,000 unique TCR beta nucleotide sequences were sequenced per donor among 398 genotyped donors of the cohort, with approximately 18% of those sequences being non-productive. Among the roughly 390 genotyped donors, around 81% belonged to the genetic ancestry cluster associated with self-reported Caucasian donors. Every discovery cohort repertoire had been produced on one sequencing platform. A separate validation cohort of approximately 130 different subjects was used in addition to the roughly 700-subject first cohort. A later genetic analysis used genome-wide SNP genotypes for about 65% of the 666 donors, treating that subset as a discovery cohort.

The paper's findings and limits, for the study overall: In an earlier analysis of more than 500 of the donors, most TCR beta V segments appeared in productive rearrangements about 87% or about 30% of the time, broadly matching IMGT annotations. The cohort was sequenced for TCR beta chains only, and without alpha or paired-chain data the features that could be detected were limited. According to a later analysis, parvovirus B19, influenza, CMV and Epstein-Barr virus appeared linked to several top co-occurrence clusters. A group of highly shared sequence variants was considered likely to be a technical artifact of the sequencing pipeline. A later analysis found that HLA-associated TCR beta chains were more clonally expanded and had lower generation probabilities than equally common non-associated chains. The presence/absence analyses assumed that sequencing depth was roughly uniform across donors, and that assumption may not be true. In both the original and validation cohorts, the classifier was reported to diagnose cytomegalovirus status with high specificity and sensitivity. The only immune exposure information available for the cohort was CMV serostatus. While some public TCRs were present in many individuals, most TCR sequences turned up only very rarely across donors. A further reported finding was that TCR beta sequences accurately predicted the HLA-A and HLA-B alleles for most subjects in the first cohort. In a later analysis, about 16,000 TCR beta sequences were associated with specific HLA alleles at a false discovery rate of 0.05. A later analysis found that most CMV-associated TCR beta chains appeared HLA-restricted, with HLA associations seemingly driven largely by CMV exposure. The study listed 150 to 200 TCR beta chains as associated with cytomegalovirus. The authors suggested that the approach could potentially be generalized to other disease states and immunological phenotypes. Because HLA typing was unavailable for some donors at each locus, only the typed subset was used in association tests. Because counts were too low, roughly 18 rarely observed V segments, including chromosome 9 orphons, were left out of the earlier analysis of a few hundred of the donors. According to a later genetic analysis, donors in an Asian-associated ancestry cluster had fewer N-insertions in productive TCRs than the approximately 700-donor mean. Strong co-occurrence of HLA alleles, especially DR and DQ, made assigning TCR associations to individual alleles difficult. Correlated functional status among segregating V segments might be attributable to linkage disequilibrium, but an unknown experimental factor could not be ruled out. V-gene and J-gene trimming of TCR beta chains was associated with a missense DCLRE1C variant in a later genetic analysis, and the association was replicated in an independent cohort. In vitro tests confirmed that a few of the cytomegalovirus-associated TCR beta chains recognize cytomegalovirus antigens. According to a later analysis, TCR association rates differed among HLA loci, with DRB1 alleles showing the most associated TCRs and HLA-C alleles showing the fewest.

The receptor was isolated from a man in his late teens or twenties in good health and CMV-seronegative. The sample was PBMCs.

The DNA reads as follows: TGTGCCAGCATCAGAAAAAGGAGGGCAGGGAATGGCAATCAGCCCCAGCATTTT. Its amino acids are CASIRKRRAGNGNQPQHF. The chain is made from TRBV21-1 and TRBJ1-5. TRBV21-1 is a recognized pseudogene. The CDR3 goes from the cysteine to the phenylalanine over 18 residues. Of the read, only the CDR3 DNA is kept; its 54 bases are in frame from base 1.